This passage covers 15 T cell receptor beta chains from one sample sequenced in a study of cytomegalovirus exposure and HLA in healthy donors. PCR primers comprised 60 Vbeta and 13 Jbeta primers. Produced via immunoSEQ multiplex PCR; TCRdb's table is partial and in-frame only. In the table there are about 160,000 clones, 65% to 85% of which are singletons. The specimen was PBMCs. The receptors were gathered from a man in his sixties in good health and CMV-seronegative.

V usage is TRBV7-8 and J usage is TRBJ2-7; the D is unclear. Germline CDR1 reads SGHVS; CDR2 reads FQNEAQ. This CDR3 spans 14 amino acids. V was clipped by 1 base and J by 0 bases, with 7 bases between them. CDR3 sequence reads: CASSLGFYSYEQYF. CDR3 DNA: TGTGCCAGCAGCTTAGGCTTCTACTCCTACGAGCAGTACTTC.

The chain links TRBV28 to TRBJ2-7; D possibly corresponds to TRBD2 (5 bases). The CDR3 is 15 residues long. V shed 5 bases and J shed 3 bases, with 17 bases lying between them. Germline V gives CDR1 MDHEN, CDR2 SYDVKM. The CDR3 nucleotides are TGTGCCAGCAGTAGCCTAGCCCCCCCCCTCTACGAGCAGTACTTC. It specifies CASSSLAPPLYEQYF.

The rearrangement joins TRBV28 to TRBJ2-5, with 9 bases aligning to TRBD2. The CDR3 totals 15 residues. Unmatched junction bases numbered 8, after V lost 6 bases and J lost 3 bases. In germline, CDR1 is MDHEN, CDR2 SYDVKM. This CDR3 reads CASSPLSGGEETQYF. The CDR3 DNA sequence: TGTGCCAGCAGCCCTCTTAGCGGGGGAGAAGAGACCCAGTACTTC.

This sequence joins TRBV7-3 and TRBJ2-2; 9 bases are shared with TRBD1. CDR3 length: 16 amino acids. Germline CDR1 reads SGHTA; CDR2 reads FQGTGA. V shed 5 bases, J shed 4 bases, and the junction held 8 bases outside the gene matches. The DNA of the CDR3 is TGTGCCAGCAGCACACGGACAGGGGTTGGCACCGGGGAGCTGTTTTTT. Protein product: CASSTRTGVGTGELFF. Variable domain in full (rest from reference TRBV7-3 and TRBJ2-2): GAGVSQTPSNKVTEKGKYVELRCDPISGHTALYWYRQSLGQGPEFLIYFQGTGAADDSGLPNDRFFAVRPEGSVSTLKIQRTERGDSAVYLCASSTRTGVGTGELFFGEGSRLTVL.

A word on this clone: Other DNA sequences of this sample code for an identical CDR3. The V gene is TRBV18, the J gene TRBJ1-4, with 9 bases identical to TRBD1. CDR1 KGHSH and CDR2 LQKENI come from the germline V gene. V gave up 3 bases and J gave up 7 bases; unmatched junction bases: 6. The CDR3 is 15 residues long. CDR3 in DNA: TGTGCCAGCTCACCTCCGGGACAGGGAGGTGAAAAACTGTTTTTT. It codes for CASSPPGQGGEKLFF.

The chain uses TRBV6-1 and TRBJ2-3, with 10 nucleotides matching TRBD2. CDR3 size: 14 residues. Germline CDR1 MNHNS, CDR2 SASEGT. V was clipped by 5 bases and J by 3 bases; unmatched bases: 2. The CDR3 DNA sequence: TGTGCCAGCAGTCCGGGACTAGCGACAGATACGCAGTATTTT. Protein product: CASSPGLATDTQYF.

The V gene is TRBV5-5, the J gene TRBJ1-1, with D possibly matching TRBD1 (5 bases). Trimming stripped 2 bases from V and 3 bases from J, with 8 bases between. The CDR3 extends over 13 amino acids. Germline V gives CDR1 SGHKS, CDR2 YYEKEE (reference sequence). The CDR3 is CASSFRVDTEAFF. The CDR3 nucleotides read TGTGCCAGCAGCTTCAGGGTTGACACTGAAGCTTTCTTT.

The J gene is TRBJ1-5, the V gene TRBV5-5; TRBD1 aligns across 7 bases. Per germline, CDR1 SGHKS and CDR2 YYEKEE (reference sequence). With V trimmed by 1 base and J by 0 bases, 1 base remained unmatched. The CDR3 has 15 amino acids. The CDR3 region has the DNA TGTGCCAGCAGCTTGAACAGGGGTAGCAATCAGCCCCAGCATTTT. As protein: CASSLNRGSNQPQHF. The full variable domain, completed using reference TRBV5-5 and TRBJ1-5, is DAGVTQSPTHLIKTRGQQVTLRCSPISGHKSVSWYQQVLGQGPQFIFQYYEKEERGRGNFPDRFSARQFPNYSSELNVNALLLGDSALYLCASSLNRGSNQPQHFGDGTRLSIL.

The chain links TRBV4-2 to TRBJ2-3, with D perhaps TRBD2 (6 bases). Germline CDR1 is LGHNA and CDR2 is YNFKEQ. The CDR3 contains 17 residues. Trimming shortened V by 2 bases and J by 1 base, and 16 bases separated the two germline ends. CDR3 region: CASSQSTVGGGTDTQYF. CDR3 in DNA: TGTGCCAGCAGCCAATCAACAGTGGGGGGAGGCACAGATACGCAGTATTTT.

The genes are TRBV18 and TRBJ2-5; D perhaps matches TRBD1 (6 bases). The CDR3 length is 12 residues. Germline-derived CDR1 and CDR2 are KGHSH and LQKENI. Trimming took 6 bases from V and 1 from J, leaving 6 bases between them. DNA of the CDR3: TGTGCCAGCTCGGACAGCCAAGAGACCCAGTACTTC. As protein: CASSDSQETQYF.

This chain uses TRBV7-9 with TRBJ2-5; 7 nucleotides line up with TRBD1. The CDR3 length is 14 residues. V shed 6 bases, J shed 2 bases, and the junction held 6 bases outside the gene matches. Germline-derived CDR1 and CDR2 are SEHNR and FQNEAQ (reference sequence). This chain's CDR3 is CASSAGTVQETQYF. CDR3 DNA: TGTGCCAGCAGTGCCGGGACAGTACAAGAGACCCAGTACTTC.

The V gene is TRBV5-1, the J gene TRBJ2-1, with 8 nucleotides matching TRBD2. Losses at the gene ends were 3 bases for V and 7 bases for J; bases not matched to a gene: 9. Per the germline V gene, CDR1 is SGHRS and CDR2 is YFSETQ. The CDR3 has 15 residues. The CDR3 sequence: CASSWGLVSGNEQFF. Written as DNA, the CDR3 is TGCGCCAGCAGCTGGGGACTAGTATCGGGTAATGAGCAGTTCTTC.

The chain combines TRBV5-1 with TRBJ2-7, with a tentative D call TRBD2 (7 bases). There are 13 residues in the CDR3. Trimming took 2 bases from V and 9 from J, leaving 15 bases between them. Germline values: CDR1 SGHRS, CDR2 YFSETQ. DNA for the CDR3: TGCGCCAGCAGCTTAAACAGGGCTAGCGGGCAGTACTTC. Amino acid sequence: CASSLNRASGQYF.

V gene TRBV27 combines with J gene TRBJ2-3; 8 nucleotides line up with TRBD2. There are 16 residues in the CDR3. The ends lost 2 bases at V and 0 bases at J; junction bases unmatched: 4. Per the germline V gene, CDR1 is MNHEY and CDR2 is SMNVEV (reference sequence). The CDR3 reads CASSLPGRVSTDTQYF. CDR3 nucleotides: TGTGCCAGCAGTTTACCCGGGAGGGTAAGCACAGATACGCAGTATTTT.

The chain uses TRBV5-1 and TRBJ1-1; D remains unclear. This CDR3 region has 14 residues. In germline, CDR1 is SGHRS, CDR2 YFSETQ. V was trimmed by 4 bases and J by 3 bases, leaving 13 bases between them. In DNA, the CDR3 is TGCGCCAGCAGCCAACGTATGGAGGACACTGAAGCTTTCTTT. It translates to CASSQRMEDTEAFF.